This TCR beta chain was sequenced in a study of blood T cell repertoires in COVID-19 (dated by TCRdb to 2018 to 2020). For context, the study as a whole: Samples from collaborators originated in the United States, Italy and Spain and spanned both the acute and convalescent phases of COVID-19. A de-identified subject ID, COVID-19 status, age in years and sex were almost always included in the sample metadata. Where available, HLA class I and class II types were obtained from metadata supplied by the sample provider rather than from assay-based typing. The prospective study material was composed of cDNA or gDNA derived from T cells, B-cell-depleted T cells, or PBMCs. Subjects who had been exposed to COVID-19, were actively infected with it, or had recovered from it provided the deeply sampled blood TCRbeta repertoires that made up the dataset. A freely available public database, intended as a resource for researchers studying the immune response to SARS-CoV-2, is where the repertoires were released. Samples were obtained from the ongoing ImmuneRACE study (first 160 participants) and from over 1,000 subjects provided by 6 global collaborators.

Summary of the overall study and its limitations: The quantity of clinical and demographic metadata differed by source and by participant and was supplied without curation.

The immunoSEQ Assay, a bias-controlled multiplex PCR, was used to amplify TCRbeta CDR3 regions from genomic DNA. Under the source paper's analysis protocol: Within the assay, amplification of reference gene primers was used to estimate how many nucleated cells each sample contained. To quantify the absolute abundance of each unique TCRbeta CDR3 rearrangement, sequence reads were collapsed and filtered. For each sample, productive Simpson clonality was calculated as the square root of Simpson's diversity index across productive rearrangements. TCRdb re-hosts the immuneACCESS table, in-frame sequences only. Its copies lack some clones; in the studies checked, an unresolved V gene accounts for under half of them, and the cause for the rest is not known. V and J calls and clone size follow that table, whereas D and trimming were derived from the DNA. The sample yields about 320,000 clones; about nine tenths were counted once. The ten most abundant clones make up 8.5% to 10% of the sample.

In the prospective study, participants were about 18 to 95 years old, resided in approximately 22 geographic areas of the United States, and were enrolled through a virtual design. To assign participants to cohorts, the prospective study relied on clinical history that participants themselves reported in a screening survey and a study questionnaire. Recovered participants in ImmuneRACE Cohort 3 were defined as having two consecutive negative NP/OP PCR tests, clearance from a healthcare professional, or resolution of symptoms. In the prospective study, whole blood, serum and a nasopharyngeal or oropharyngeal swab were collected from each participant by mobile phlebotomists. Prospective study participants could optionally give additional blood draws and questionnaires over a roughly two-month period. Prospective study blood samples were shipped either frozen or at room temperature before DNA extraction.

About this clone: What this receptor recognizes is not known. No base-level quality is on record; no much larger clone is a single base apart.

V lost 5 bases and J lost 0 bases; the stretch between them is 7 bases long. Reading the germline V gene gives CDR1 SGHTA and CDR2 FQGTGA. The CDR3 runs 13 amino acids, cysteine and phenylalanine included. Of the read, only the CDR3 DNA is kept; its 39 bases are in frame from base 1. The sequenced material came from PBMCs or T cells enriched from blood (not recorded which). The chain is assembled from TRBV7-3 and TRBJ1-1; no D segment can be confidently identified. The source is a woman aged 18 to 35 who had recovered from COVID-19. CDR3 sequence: CASSQTMNTEAFF. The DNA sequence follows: TGTGCCAGCAGCCAAACAATGAACACTGAAGCTTTCTTT.